The T cell receptor beta chain under discussion was sequenced for a study of blood T cells in healthy people across ages. The CDR3 is 13 amino acids. Germline V CDR1 and CDR2: SQVTM, ANQGSEA. V gave up 6 bases and J gave up 6 bases; unmatched junction bases: 10. A sample-barcoded 5' primer and a J-beta primer mix were used in a second PCR of roughly 6 to 11 cycles. Every molecule of cDNA carried a tag from a template-switch adaptor with 12 random nucleotides. Each CDR3 protein gets one entry after TCRdb re-called the 5' RACE reads with MiXCR. The profile shows over 1,500,000 distinct CDR3 sequences, roughly 43% of them singletons.

J is TRBJ1-1 and V is TRBV29-1, with 7 positions matching TRBD1. Material: blood. The clonotype was recovered from a human donor in good health. The CDR3 protein is CSVRTGDRAEAFF. Written as DNA, the CDR3 is TGCAGCGTGCGGACAGGCGATCGTGCTGAAGCTTTCTTT.